The source of this T cell receptor (beta chain) is a study of shared clonotypes between healthy human individuals. TCRdb keeps only in-frame clones here, not all; method: immunoSEQ multiplex PCR. Of about 480,000 clones in the sample, about three quarters were seen once. The germline CDR1 and CDR2 sequences are LGHNA and YNFKEQ. CDR3 length: 12 residues. Note on this clone: The antigen remains unidentified.

General study points: Sample collection involved blood only; tissue repertoires are likely different.

Donors, healthy HIV-negative adults, lacked recent acute infections or vaccinations. The TCR comes from a woman in her 40s in good health. Some clones in this sample may be carry-over from other donors' samples. Material for sequencing was PBMCs. The V call is TRBV4-2, the J call TRBJ2-5; no reliable D call. The J call may be incorrect, as the DNA end agrees better with TRBJ2-7. In DNA form, the CDR3 reads TGTGCCAGCAATAACCCGCCCCACGAGCAGTACTTC. It encodes CASNNPPHEQYF.